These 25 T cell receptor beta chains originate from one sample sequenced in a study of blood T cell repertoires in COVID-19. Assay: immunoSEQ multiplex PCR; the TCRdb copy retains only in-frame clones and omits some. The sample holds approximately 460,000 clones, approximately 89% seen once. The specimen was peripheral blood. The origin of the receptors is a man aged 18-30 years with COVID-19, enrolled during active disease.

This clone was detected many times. Written as DNA, the CDR3 is TGTGCCAGCAGCCTCACAGGGTACCAAGAGACCCAGTACTTC. Residues: CASSLTGYQETQYF. The chain carries TRBV5-8 and TRBJ2-5; D might be TRBD1 (6 bases). Trimming took 4 bases from V and 0 from J, leaving 10 bases between them. Germline assignment: CDR1 SGHTS and CDR2 YDEGEE. The CDR3 contains 14 residues.

CDR3 in amino acids: CASSQDGGQANYGYTF. CDR3 DNA sequence: TGTGCCAGCAGCCAAGATGGGGGACAGGCTAACTATGGCTACACCTTC. The V and J genes are TRBV3-1 (or the pseudogene TRBV3-2) and TRBJ1-2, with 8 bases identical to TRBD1. V was clipped by 0 bases and J by 0 bases; unmatched bases: 3. CDR3 size: 16 residues. Germline V gene lookup returns CDR1 LGHDT and CDR2 YNNKEL (reference sequence).

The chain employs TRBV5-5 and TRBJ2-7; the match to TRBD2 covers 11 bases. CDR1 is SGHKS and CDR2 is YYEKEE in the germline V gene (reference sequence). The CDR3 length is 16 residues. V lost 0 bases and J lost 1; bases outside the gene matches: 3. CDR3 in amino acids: CASSLGSGRVSYEQYF. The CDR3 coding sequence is TGTGCCAGCAGCTTGGGTAGCGGGAGGGTGTCCTACGAGCAGTACTTC.

Here the CDR3 reads CASSEMSSEVDTEAFF. Here the CDR3 DNA reads TGTGCCAGCAGTGAAATGTCATCGGAGGTGGACACTGAAGCTTTCTTT. The V call is TRBV2, the J call TRBJ1-1; D is unresolved. This CDR3 spans 16 amino acids. V gave up 2 bases and J gave up 3 bases, with 16 bases separating them. Germline V CDR1 and CDR2: SNHLY, FYNNEI.

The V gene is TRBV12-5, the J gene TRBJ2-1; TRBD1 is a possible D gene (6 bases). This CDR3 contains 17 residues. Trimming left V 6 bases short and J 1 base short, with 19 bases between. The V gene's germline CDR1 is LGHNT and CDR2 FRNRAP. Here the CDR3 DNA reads TGTGCTAGTGGCCGATGGGCAGGGGTTGCGTCCTACAATGAGCAGTTCTTC. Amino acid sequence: CASGRWAGVASYNEQFF.

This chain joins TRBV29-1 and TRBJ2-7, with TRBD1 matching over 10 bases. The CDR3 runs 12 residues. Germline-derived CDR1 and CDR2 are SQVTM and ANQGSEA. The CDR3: CTGQGGYYEQYF. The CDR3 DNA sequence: TGCACCGGACAGGGGGGATACTACGAGCAGTACTTC.

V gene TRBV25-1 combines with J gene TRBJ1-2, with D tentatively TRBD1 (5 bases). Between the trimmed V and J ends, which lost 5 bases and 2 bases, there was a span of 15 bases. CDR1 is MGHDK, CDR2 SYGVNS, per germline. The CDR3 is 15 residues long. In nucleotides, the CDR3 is TGTGCCAGCAGTTTCCTAGACAGTGAGAACTATGGCTACACCTTC. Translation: CASSFLDSENYGYTF.

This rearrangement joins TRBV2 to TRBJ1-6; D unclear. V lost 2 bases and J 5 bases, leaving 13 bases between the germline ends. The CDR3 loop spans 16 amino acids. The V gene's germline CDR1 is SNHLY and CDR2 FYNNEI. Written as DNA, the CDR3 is TGTGCCAGCAGTGAAACCACAGCCAAAAATAATTCACCCCTCCACTTT. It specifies CASSETTAKNNSPLHF.

CDR3: CASSRRDSNQPQHF. Written as DNA, the CDR3 is TGTGCCAGCAGCCGCAGGGATAGCAATCAGCCCCAGCATTTT. The chain carries TRBV3-1 (or the pseudogene TRBV3-2) and TRBJ1-5; weak D call: TRBD1 (5 bases). Germline V gives CDR1 LGHDT, CDR2 YNNKEL (reference sequence). V gave up 4 bases and J gave up 0 bases, with 7 bases separating them. This CDR3 has 14 residues.

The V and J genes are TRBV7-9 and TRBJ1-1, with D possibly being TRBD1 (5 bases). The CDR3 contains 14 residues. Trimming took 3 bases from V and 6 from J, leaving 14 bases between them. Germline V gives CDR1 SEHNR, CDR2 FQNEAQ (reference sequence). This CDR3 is CASSFGQNGAEAFF. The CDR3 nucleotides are TGTGCCAGCAGCTTCGGACAAAACGGAGCTGAAGCTTTCTTT.

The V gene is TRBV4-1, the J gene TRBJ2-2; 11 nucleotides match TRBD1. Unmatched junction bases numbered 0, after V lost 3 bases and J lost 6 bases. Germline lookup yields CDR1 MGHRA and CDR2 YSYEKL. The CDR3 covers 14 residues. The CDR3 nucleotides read TGCGCCAGCAGCCAGGACAGGGGGCCCGGGGAGCTGTTTTTT. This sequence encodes CASSQDRGPGELFF.

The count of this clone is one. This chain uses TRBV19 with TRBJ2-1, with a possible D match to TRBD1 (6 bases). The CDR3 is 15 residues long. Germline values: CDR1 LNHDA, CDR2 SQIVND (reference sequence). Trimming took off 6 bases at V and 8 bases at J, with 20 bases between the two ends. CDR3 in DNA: TGTGCCAGTAGCCCTCTTAATCAGGGGCGGCATGAGCAGTTCTTC. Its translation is CASSPLNQGRHEQFF.

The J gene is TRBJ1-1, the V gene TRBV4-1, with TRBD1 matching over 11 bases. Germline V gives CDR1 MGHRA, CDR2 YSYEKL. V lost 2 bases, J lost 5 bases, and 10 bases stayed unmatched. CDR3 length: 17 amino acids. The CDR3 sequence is CASSQLTPGQGVTEAFF. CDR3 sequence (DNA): TGCGCCAGCAGCCAACTTACCCCGGGACAGGGGGTTACTGAAGCTTTCTTT.

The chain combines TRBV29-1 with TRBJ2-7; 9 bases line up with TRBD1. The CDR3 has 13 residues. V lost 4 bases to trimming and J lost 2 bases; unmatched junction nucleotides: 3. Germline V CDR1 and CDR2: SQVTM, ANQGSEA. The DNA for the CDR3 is TGCAGCGTTGGACAGGGGGGGACCTACGAGCAGTACTTC. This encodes CSVGQGGTYEQYF.

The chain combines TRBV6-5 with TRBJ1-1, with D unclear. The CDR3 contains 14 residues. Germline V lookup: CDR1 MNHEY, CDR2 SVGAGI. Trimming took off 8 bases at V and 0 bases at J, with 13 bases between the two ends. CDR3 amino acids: CASQKPGMNTEAFF. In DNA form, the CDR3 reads TGTGCCAGCCAAAAGCCCGGTATGAACACTGAAGCTTTCTTT.

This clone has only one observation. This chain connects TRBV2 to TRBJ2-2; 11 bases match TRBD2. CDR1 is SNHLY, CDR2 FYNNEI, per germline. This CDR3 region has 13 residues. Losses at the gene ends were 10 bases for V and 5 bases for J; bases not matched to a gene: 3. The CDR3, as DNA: TGTGCCACACTAGCGGGGGTTACCGGGGAGCTGTTTTTT. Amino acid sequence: CATLAGVTGELFF. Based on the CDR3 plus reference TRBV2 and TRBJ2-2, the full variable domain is EPEVTQTPSHQVTQMGQEVILRCVPISNHLYFYWYRQILGQKVEFLVSFYNNEISEKSEIFDDQFSVERPDGSNFTLKIRSTKLEDSAMYFCATLAGVTGELFFGEGSRLTVL.

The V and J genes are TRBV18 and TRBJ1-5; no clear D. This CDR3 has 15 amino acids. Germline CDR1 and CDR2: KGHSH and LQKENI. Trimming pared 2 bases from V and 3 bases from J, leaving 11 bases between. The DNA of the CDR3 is TGTGCCAGCTCACCATCTCCCAGGCACAATCAGCCCCAGCATTTT. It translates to CASSPSPRHNQPQHF.

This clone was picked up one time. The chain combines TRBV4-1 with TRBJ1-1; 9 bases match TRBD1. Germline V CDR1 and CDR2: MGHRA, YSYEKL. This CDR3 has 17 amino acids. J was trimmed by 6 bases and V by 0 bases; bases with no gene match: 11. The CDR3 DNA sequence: TGCGCCAGCAGCCAAGATAAAAGGGACAGGGTAGCAGCTGAAGCTTTCTTT. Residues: CASSQDKRDRVAAEAFF.

CDR3 loop: CASSLVTGGETQYF. In nucleotides, the CDR3 is TGTGCCAGCAGCTTAGTGACAGGGGGAGAGACCCAGTACTTC. This chain uses TRBV7-9 with TRBJ2-5; 9 nucleotides line up with TRBD1. Germline-derived CDR1 and CDR2 are SEHNR and FQNEAQ (reference sequence). V lost 1 base and J lost 4; bases outside the gene matches: 1. The CDR3 is 14 amino acids. Full variable domain (missing parts from reference TRBV7-9 and TRBJ2-5): DTGVSQNPRHKITKRGQNVTFRCDPISEHNRLYWYRQTLGQGPEFLTYFQNEAQLEKSRLLSDRFSAERPKGSFSTLEIQRTEQGDSAMYLCASSLVTGGETQYFGPGTRLLVL.

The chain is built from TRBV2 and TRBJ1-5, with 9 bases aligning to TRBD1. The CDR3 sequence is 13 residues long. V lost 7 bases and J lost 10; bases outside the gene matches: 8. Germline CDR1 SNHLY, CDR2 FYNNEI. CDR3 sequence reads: CASTGQGREPQHF. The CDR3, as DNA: TGTGCCAGCACCGGACAGGGGAGGGAACCCCAGCATTTT.

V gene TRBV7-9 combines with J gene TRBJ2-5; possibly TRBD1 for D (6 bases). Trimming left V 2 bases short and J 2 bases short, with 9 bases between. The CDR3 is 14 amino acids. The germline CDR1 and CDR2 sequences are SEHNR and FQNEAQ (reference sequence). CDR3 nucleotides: TGTGCCAGCAGCTTATATCAGGGGCAAGAGACCCAGTACTTC. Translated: CASSLYQGQETQYF.

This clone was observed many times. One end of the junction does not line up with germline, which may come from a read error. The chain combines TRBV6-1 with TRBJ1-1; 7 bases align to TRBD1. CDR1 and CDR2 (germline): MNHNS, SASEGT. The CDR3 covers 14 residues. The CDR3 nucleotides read TGTGCCAGCAGCGAAGGGGGCCCGAACACTGAAGCTTTCTTT. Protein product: CASSEGGPNTEAFF.

Here the CDR3 reads CASSQMGAGDTEAFF. Written as DNA, the CDR3 is TGCGCCAGCAGCCAGATGGGGGCTGGTGACACTGAAGCTTTCTTT. The chain has TRBV5-1 and TRBJ1-1, with D perhaps TRBD1 (6 bases). This CDR3 comprises 15 residues. Per germline, CDR1 SGHRS and CDR2 YFSETQ. Trimming took 4 bases from V and 3 from J, leaving 16 bases between them.

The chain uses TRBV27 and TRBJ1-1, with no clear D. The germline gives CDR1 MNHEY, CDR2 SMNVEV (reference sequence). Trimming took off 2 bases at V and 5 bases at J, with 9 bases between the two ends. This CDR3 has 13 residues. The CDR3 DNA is TGTGCCAGCAGTTTAGTGGGGAGGACTGAAGCTTTCTTT. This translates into CASSLVGRTEAFF.

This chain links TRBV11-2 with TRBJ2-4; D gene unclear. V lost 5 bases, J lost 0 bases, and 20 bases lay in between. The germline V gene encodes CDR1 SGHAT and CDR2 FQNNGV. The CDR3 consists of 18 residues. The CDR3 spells CASSHLSPKRLAKNIQYF. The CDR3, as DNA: TGTGCCAGCAGCCACTTGTCCCCGAAAAGATTAGCCAAAAACATTCAGTACTTC.